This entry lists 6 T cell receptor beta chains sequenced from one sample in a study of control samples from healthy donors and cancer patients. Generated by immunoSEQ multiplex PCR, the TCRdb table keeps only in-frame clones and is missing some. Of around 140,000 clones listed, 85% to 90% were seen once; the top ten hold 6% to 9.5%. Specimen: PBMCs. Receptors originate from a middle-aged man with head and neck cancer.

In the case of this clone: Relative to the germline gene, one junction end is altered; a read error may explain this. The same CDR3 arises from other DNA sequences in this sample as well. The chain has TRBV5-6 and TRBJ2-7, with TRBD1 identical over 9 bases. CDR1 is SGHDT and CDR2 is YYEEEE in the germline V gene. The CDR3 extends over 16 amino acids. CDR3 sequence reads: CASSLVRDRVWYEQYF. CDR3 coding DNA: TGCGCCAGCAGCTTGGTCCGGGACAGGGTTTGGTACGAGCAGTACTTC.

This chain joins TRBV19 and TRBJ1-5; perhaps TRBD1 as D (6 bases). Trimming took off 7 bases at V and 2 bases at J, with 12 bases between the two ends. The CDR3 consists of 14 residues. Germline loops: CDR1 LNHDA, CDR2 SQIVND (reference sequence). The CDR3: CASKGGGGNQPQHF. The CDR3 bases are TGTGCCAGTAAAGGGGGAGGCGGCAATCAGCCCCAGCATTTT.

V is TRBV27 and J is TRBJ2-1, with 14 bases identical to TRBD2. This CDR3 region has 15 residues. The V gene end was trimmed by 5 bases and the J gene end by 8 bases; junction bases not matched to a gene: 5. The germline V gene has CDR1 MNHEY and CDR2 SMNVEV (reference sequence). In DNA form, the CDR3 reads TGTGCCAGCAGTAAGGGACTAGCGGGAGATTATGAGCAGTTCTTC. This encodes CASSKGLAGDYEQFF.

The CDR3 coding sequence is TGTGCCAGTAGTGTGGGGGGGACTAATGAAAAACTGTTTTTT. Its translation: CASSVGGTNEKLFF. The chain uses TRBV19 and TRBJ1-4, with a tentative D call TRBD1 (5 bases). The length of the CDR3 is 14 residues. In germline, CDR1 is LNHDA, CDR2 SQIVND (reference sequence). The V end was cut by 5 bases, the J end by 2 bases, with 9 bases between.

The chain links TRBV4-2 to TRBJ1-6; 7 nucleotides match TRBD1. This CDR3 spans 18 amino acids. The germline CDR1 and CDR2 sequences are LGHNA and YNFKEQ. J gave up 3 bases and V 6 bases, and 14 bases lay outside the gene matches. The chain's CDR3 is CASSQTLGQAVYNSPLHF. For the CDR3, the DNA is TGTGCCAGCAGTCAAACGCTAGGACAGGCGGTCTATAATTCACCCCTCCACTTT.

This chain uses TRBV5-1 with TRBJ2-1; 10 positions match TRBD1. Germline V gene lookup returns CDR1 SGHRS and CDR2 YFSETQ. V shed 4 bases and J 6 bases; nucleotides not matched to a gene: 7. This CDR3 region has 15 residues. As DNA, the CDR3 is TGCGCCAGCAGCCCCGGACAGGGGGTCCTCAATGAGCAGTTCTTC. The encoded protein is CASSPGQGVLNEQFF.